The source of this T cell receptor beta chain is a study of blood T cell repertoires in COVID-19. Study-wide context: Whether acute or convalescent, the COVID-19 samples came from the United States, Italy and Spain. PBMCs, B-cell-depleted T cells, or T cells were the source of the cDNA or gDNA that made up the material.

Germline V lookup: CDR1 MNHNS, CDR2 SASEGT. Deletions cut 1 base from V and 10 bases from J, with 11 bases between. The CDR3 contains 13 residues. Per the original data handling: Amplification of reference gene primers was used by the study to estimate nucleated cell counts. Generated by immunoSEQ multiplex PCR, the TCRdb table keeps only in-frame clones and is missing some. V and J calls and clone size are as listed in that table; D and trimming were resolved from the DNA. The sample shows 200,000 to 250,000 clones, 87% of them seen only once. The sequence was obtained from a man aged 35 to 55 with active or convalescent COVID-19. Sequenced sample: peripheral blood. The chain employs TRBV6-1 and TRBJ1-5, with D tentatively TRBD1 (5 bases). CDR3 DNA sequence: TGTGCCAGCAGTGAAGGGCAGGGTGGACCCCAGCATTTT. This translates into CASSEGQGGPQHF.